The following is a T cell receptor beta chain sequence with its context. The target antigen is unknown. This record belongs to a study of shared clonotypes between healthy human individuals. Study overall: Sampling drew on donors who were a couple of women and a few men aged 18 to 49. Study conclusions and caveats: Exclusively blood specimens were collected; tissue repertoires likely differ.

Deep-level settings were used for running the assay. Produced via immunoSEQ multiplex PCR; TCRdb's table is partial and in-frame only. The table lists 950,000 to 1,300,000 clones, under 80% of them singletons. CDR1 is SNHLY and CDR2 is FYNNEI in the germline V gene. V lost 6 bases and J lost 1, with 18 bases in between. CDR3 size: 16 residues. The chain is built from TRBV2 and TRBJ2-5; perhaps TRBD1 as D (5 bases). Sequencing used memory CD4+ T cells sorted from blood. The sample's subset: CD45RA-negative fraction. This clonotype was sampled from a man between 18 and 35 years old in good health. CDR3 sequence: CASSNILQETQETQYF. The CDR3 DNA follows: TGTGCCAGCAGCAATATACTACAGGAGACCCAAGAGACCCAGTACTTC. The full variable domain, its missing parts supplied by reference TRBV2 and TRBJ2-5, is EPEVTQTPSHQVTQMGQEVILRCVPISNHLYFYWYRQILGQKVEFLVSFYNNEISEKSEIFDDQFSVERPDGSNFTLKIRSTKLEDSAMYFCASSNILQETQETQYFGPGTRLLVL.